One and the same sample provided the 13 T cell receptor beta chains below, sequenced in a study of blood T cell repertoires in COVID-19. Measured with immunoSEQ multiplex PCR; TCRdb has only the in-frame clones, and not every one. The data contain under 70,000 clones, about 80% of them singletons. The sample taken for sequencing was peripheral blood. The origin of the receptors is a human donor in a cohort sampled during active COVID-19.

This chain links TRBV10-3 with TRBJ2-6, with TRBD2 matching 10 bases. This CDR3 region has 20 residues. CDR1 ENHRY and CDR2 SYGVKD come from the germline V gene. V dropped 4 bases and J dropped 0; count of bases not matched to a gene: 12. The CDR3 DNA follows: TGTGCCATCAGTGCCGTTTGGGCTAGCGGGAGAAGCTCTGGGGCCAACGTCCTGACTTTC. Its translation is CAISAVWASGRSSGANVLTF.

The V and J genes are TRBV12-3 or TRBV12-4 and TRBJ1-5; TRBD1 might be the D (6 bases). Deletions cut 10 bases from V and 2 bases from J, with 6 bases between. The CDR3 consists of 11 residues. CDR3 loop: CAKGGNQPQHF. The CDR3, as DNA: TGTGCCAAGGGGGGCAATCAGCCCCAGCATTTT.

In DNA, the CDR3 is TGCGCCAGCAGCCACGCCCTGCGAGCTAACTATGGCTACACCTTC. It codes for CASSHALRANYGYTF. The J gene is TRBJ1-2, the V gene TRBV4-3; D ambiguous. Trimming cost V 3 bases and J 0 bases, with 11 bases left between them. The CDR3 has 15 amino acids. Germline assignment: CDR1 LGHNA and CDR2 YSLEER.

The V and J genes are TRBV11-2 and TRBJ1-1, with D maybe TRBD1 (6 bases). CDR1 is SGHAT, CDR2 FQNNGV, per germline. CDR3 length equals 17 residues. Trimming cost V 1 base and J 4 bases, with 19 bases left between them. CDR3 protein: CASSLAGYTGFLTEAFF. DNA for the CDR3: TGTGCCAGCAGCTTAGCGGGCTATACAGGGTTCCTCACTGAAGCTTTCTTT.

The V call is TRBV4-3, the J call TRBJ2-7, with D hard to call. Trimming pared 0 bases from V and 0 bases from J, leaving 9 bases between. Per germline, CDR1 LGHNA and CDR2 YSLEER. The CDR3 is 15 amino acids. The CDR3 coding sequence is TGCGCCAGCAGCCAAGAGCCTAGAGGCTCCTACGAGCAGTACTTC. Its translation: CASSQEPRGSYEQYF.

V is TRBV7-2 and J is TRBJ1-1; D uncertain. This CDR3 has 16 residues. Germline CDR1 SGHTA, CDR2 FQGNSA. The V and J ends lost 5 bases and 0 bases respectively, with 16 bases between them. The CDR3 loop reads CASSPDYSRLNTEAFF. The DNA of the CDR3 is TGTGCCAGCAGCCCCGACTATTCAAGGTTGAACACTGAAGCTTTCTTT.

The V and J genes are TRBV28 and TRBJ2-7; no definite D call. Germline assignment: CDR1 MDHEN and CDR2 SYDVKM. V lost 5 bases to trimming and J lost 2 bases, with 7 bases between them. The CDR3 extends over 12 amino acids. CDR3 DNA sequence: TGTGCCAGCAGTGTACAAGCCTACGAGCAGTACTTC. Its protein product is CASSVQAYEQYF. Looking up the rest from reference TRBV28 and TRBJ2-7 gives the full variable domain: DVKVTQSSRYLVKRTGEKVFLECVQDMDHENMFWYRQDPGLGLRLIYFSYDVKMKEKGDIPEGYSVSREKKERFSLILESASTNQTSMYLCASSVQAYEQYFGPGTRLTVT.

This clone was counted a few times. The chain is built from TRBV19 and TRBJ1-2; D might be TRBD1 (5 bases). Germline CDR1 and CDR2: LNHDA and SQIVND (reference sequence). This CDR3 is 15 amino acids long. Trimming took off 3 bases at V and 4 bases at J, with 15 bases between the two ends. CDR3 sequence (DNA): TGTGCCAGTAGTATCCCAGGGACGGAGGGCTATGGCTACACCTTC. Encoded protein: CASSIPGTEGYGYTF.

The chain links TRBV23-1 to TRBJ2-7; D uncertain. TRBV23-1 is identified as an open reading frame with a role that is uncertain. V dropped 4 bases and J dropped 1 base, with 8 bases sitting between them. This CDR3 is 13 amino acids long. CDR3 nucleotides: TGCGCCAGCAGTCTCGGTAGTTCCTACGAGCAGTACTTC. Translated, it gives CASSLGSSYEQYF.

The CDR3 sequence: CASSPRTSGSYEQYF. CDR3 sequence (DNA): TGCGCCAGCAGCCCCCGGACTAGCGGGAGTTACGAGCAGTACTTC. The chain has TRBV5-1 and TRBJ2-7; TRBD2 matches at 13 bases. The CDR3 extends over 15 amino acids. Looked up from germline, CDR1 is SGHRS and CDR2 is YFSETQ. J was trimmed by 4 bases and V by 4 bases; bases with no gene match: 5.

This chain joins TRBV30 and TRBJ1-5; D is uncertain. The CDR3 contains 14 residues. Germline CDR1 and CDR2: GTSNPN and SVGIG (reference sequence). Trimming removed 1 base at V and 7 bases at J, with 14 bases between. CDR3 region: CAWSGGTGRQPQHF. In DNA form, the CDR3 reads TGTGCCTGGAGTGGTGGCACCGGGAGACAGCCCCAGCATTTT.

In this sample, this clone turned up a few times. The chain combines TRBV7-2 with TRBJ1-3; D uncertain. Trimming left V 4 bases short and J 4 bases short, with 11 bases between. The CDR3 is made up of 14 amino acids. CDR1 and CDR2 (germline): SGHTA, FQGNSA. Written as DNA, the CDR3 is TGTGCCAGCAGCTCGTTTAAGAGGGGAAACACCATATATTTT. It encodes CASSSFKRGNTIYF. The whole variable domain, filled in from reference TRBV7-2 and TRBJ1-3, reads GAGVSQSPSNKVTEKGKDVELRCDPISGHTALYWYRQSLGQGLEFLIYFQGNSAPDKSGLPSDRFSAERTGGSVSTLTIQRTQQEDSAVYLCASSSFKRGNTIYFGEGSWLTVV.

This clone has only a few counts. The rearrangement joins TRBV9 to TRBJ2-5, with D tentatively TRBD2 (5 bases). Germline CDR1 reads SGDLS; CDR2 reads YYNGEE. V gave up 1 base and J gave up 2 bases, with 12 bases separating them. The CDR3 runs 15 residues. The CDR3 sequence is CASSVFGVPQETQYF. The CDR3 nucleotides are TGTGCCAGCAGCGTATTCGGGGTCCCGCAAGAGACCCAGTACTTC.